These 8 T cell receptor beta chains originate from one sample sequenced in a study of human T cells and chemical hapten exposure. From the RACE reads, TCRdb called clonotypes with MiXCR, one entry per CDR3 protein. The sample yields 80,000 to 95,000 distinct CDR3 sequences, approximately 9.9% seen once. Time point in this sample: patch test 2, 6 weeks after DPC sensitization. Regarding treatment: therapeutic diphenylcyclopropenone sensitization with weekly scalp DPC. The sequences come from whole blood, collected in connection with sensitization to the hapten diphenylcyclopropenone (DPC). Source of these receptors: a man aged 35 to 55 with alopecia areata. Some clones in this sample may be carry-over from other donors' samples.

This clonotype was detected only a few times. The J gene is TRBJ1-6, the V gene TRBV6-5; D is unresolved. V shed 5 bases and J shed 15 bases, with 14 bases lying between them. The CDR3 sequence is 12 residues long. The V gene's germline CDR1 is MNHEY and CDR2 SVGAGI. The CDR3 DNA reads as TGTGCCAGCAGTCCCAAAGTAAAACGCCTCCACTTT. This encodes CASSPKVKRLHF.

CDR3 sequence (DNA): TGCGCCAGCAGCTCCTCCACCCCCGGGACAGACTACCGGTATGGCTACACCTTC. Encoded protein: CASSSSTPGTDYRYGYTF. The rearrangement joins TRBV5-1 to TRBJ1-2; 7 bases agree with TRBD1. CDR1 is SGHRS, CDR2 YFSETQ, per germline. The CDR3 consists of 18 residues. V shed 3 bases, J shed 5 bases, and the junction held 19 bases outside the gene matches. Full variable domain (missing parts from reference TRBV5-1 and TRBJ1-2): KAGVTQTPRYLIKTRGQQVTLSCSPISGHRSVSWYQQTPGQGLQFLFEYFSETQRNKGNFPGRFSGRQFSNSRSEMNVSTLELGDSALYLCASSSSTPGTDYRYGYTFGSGTRLTVV.

This clonotype was picked up many times. This chain connects TRBV24-1 to TRBJ1-2; D unclear. Between the trimmed V and J ends, which lost 0 bases and 0 bases, there was a span of 1 base. The germline CDR1 and CDR2 sequences are KGHDR and SFDVKD. The CDR3 is made up of 13 amino acids. CDR3 residues: CATSDLANYGYTF. The CDR3 coding sequence is TGTGCCACCAGTGATTTGGCTAACTATGGCTACACCTTC.

V gene TRBV29-1 combines with J gene TRBJ2-7; D unclear. The germline gives CDR1 SQVTM, CDR2 ANQGSEA. V was pared by 7 bases and J by 6 bases, with 22 bases between. This CDR3 is built from 14 residues. CDR3 residues: CSARNPDGVSEQYF. The CDR3 DNA sequence: TGCAGCGCCCGAAACCCGGATGGTGTATCCGAGCAGTACTTC.

This clonotype came up a few times. V and J are TRBV28 and TRBJ1-5; maybe TRBD1 (6 bases). The CDR3 covers 17 residues. CDR1 MDHEN and CDR2 SYDVKM come from the germline V gene. V shed 3 bases and J shed 7 bases, with 22 bases lying between them. CDR3 amino acids: CASSFAGAFRFSQPQHF. In DNA, the CDR3 is TGTGCCAGCAGTTTCGCGGGGGCTTTCAGGTTTTCGCAGCCCCAGCATTTT. The whole variable domain, filled in from reference TRBV28 and TRBJ1-5, reads DVKVTQSSRYLVKRTGEKVFLECVQDMDHENMFWYRQDPGLGLRLIYFSYDVKMKEKGDIPEGYSVSREKKERFSLILESASTNQTSMYLCASSFAGAFRFSQPQHFGDGTRLSIL.

This clonotype was seen ten or more times. The V call is TRBV6-5, the J call TRBJ1-2; tentatively, D is TRBD1 (6 bases). With 9 bases removed from V and 2 bases from J, the gap between germline ends came to 16 bases. Germline V CDR1 and CDR2: MNHEY, SVGAGI. This CDR3 is built from 14 residues. The CDR3 coding sequence is TGTGCCAGTCTTACTTACAGGGAAAACTATGGCTACACCTTC. The encoded protein is CASLTYRENYGYTF.

This clonotype has only a few counts. The chain combines TRBV2 with TRBJ1-1; D gene uncertain. Germline assignment: CDR1 SNHLY and CDR2 FYNNEI. V lost 6 bases to trimming and J lost 0 bases, with 8 bases between them. The CDR3 spans 13 residues. CDR3: CASRMGMNTEAFF. The DNA for the CDR3 is TGTGCCAGCAGGATGGGCATGAACACTGAAGCTTTCTTT.

This clonotype was counted ten times or more. The V gene is TRBV7-9, the J gene TRBJ1-5; the D gene is possibly TRBD1 (5 bases). Trimming left V 5 bases short and J 5 bases short, with 13 bases between. The CDR3 length is 14 residues. The germline CDR1 and CDR2 sequences are SEHNR and FQNEAQ (reference sequence). The CDR3 DNA sequence: TGTGCCAGCAGCCGCGACAGCCCTTATCAGCCCCAGCATTTT. This encodes CASSRDSPYQPQHF.